The 30 T cell receptor beta chains listed next were all sequenced from one sample in a study of blood T cell repertoires in COVID-19. Method: immunoSEQ multiplex PCR; TCRdb's copy keeps in-frame clones and lacks some. The repertoire holds 130,000 to 150,000 clones, 84% seen once, with under 7% in the top ten. The sample comprised PBMCs or T cells enriched from blood (not recorded which). These receptors came from a woman in her forties or fifties who had been exposed to COVID-19.

The rearrangement joins TRBV6-5 to TRBJ2-7; D possibly corresponds to TRBD1 (5 bases). The CDR3 extends over 14 amino acids. The ends were cut back, 0 bases at V and 1 base at J, with 7 bases in the middle. CDR1 MNHEY and CDR2 SVGAGI come from the germline V gene. The CDR3 DNA sequence: TGTGCCAGCAGTTACTCGGGGCAGTCCTACGAGCAGTACTTC. Translation gives CASSYSGQSYEQYF.

The rearrangement links TRBV7-2 to TRBJ1-6; D gene ambiguous. CDR3 size: 14 residues. CDR1 and CDR2 from the germline V gene are SGHTA and FQGNSA. V lost 4 bases and J 7 bases, leaving 11 bases between the germline ends. In DNA, the CDR3 is TGTGCCAGCAGCTCCCTAGCGGGGAATTCACCCCTCCACTTT. Residues: CASSSLAGNSPLHF. The variable domain in full, with the rest retrieved from reference TRBV7-2 and TRBJ1-6, is GAGVSQSPSNKVTEKGKDVELRCDPISGHTALYWYRQSLGQGLEFLIYFQGNSAPDKSGLPSDRFSAERTGGSVSTLTIQRTQQEDSAVYLCASSSLAGNSPLHFGNGTRLTVT.

V gene TRBV3-1 (or the pseudogene TRBV3-2) combines with J gene TRBJ1-6, with D unresolved. Between the trimmed V and J ends, which lost 2 bases and 9 bases, there was a span of 14 bases. The CDR3 covers 15 residues. CDR1 is LGHDT and CDR2 is YNNKEL in the germline V gene (reference sequence). Written as DNA, the CDR3 is TGTGCCAGCAGCCAAAATGTCATCTCCGGTTCACCCCTCCACTTT. Amino acids: CASSQNVISGSPLHF.

This clone was recorded once. V and J are TRBV5-4 and TRBJ2-1; D is unclear. The germline V gene encodes CDR1 SGHNT and CDR2 YYREEE (reference sequence). This CDR3 is 13 amino acids long. V lost 4 bases to trimming and J lost 9 bases, with 14 bases between them. CDR3 DNA sequence: TGTGCCAGCAGCCAAGATTATACGGGTGAGCAGTTCTTC. Translating gives CASSQDYTGEQFF.

The gene calls are TRBV15 and TRBJ2-5; D is unresolved. V was shortened by 0 bases and J by 5 bases, with 19 bases between the two germline ends. Germline V CDR1 and CDR2: LNHNV, YYDKDF (reference sequence). CDR3 length: 17 amino acids. CDR3 nucleotide sequence: TGTGCCACCAGCAGAGAGAGAGGTATCGGCCCCAGTGAGACCCAGTACTTC. Translated, it gives CATSRERGIGPSETQYF.

The genes are TRBV20-1 and TRBJ2-1; 10 bases are a match to TRBD2. Looked up from germline, CDR1 is DFQATT and CDR2 is SNEGSKA (reference sequence). V lost 3 bases to trimming and J lost 5 bases; unmatched junction nucleotides: 13. This CDR3 has 17 residues. The CDR3 region has the DNA TGCAGTGCTAGTCCCATTAGCGGGAGGCTTCGGGACAATGAGCAGTTCTTC. This codes for CSASPISGRLRDNEQFF.

The chain is built from TRBV6-5 and TRBJ1-1; 9 nucleotides agree with TRBD1. Trimming cost V 8 bases and J 5 bases; bases outside gene matches: 12. Germline CDR1 and CDR2: MNHEY and SVGAGI. The CDR3 spans 15 residues. The chain's CDR3 is CASGSQGAARTEAFF. The DNA for the CDR3 is TGTGCCAGCGGCTCACAGGGGGCGGCGAGGACTGAAGCTTTCTTT.

V gene TRBV12-3 or TRBV12-4 combines with J gene TRBJ2-1; D possibly corresponds to TRBD2 (5 bases). The ends were cut back, 6 bases at V and 6 bases at J, with 12 bases in the middle. This CDR3 contains 13 residues. The CDR3 DNA follows: TGTGCCAGCAGAGCGGCTGTTCGCAATGAGCAGTTCTTC. Protein product: CASRAAVRNEQFF.

The chain combines TRBV6-2 or TRBV6-3 with TRBJ2-7; 9 bases are shared with TRBD2. Germline trimming cut 6 bases from V and 5 bases from J; bases unmatched to any gene: 8. Germline CDR1 MNHEY, CDR2 SVGEGT. This CDR3 is 14 amino acids long. CDR3 in amino acids: CASSGGGRAHEQYF. As DNA, the CDR3 is TGTGCCAGCAGCGGGGGCGGGAGGGCCCACGAGCAGTACTTC.

The chain joins TRBV7-8 to TRBJ2-3; 12 positions agree with TRBD2. In germline, CDR1 is SGHVS, CDR2 FQNEAQ. This CDR3 is 15 amino acids long. The trim removed 5 bases at V and 5 bases at J, leaving 5 bases unmatched. CDR3 in amino acids: CASSPTSGSGDTQYF. CDR3 DNA: TGTGCCAGCAGCCCGACTAGCGGGAGTGGAGATACGCAGTATTTT.

The genes are TRBV28 and TRBJ1-5; D not resolved. CDR1 MDHEN and CDR2 SYDVKM come from the germline V gene. V gave up 7 bases and J gave up 1 base, with 17 bases separating them. The CDR3 length is 16 residues. In DNA form, the CDR3 reads TGTGCCAGCATCCCCCAACCGGGAGGGAGCAATCAGCCCCAGCATTTT. Protein product: CASIPQPGGSNQPQHF.

The rearrangement uses TRBV6-5 and TRBJ2-7; D is unresolved. The CDR3 consists of 15 residues. The germline V and J ends were trimmed by 6 bases and 1 base, with 16 bases remaining between them. Germline CDR1 MNHEY, CDR2 SVGAGI. This CDR3 is CASRLTGSPSYEQYF. The CDR3 DNA sequence: TGTGCCAGCAGGTTAACCGGGTCCCCATCCTACGAGCAGTACTTC.

As to this clone: The same CDR3 can be traced to other DNA sequences in this sample. The V gene is TRBV18, the J gene TRBJ1-5; tentatively, D is TRBD1 (5 bases). Germline V gives CDR1 KGHSH, CDR2 LQKENI. The CDR3 extends over 13 amino acids. V was shortened by 2 bases and J by 4 bases, with 6 bases between the two germline ends. The CDR3 coding sequence is TGTGCCAGCTCACCATCAGGGAATCAGCCCCAGCATTTT. Translation: CASSPSGNQPQHF. Drawing the rest from reference TRBV18 and TRBJ1-5, the complete variable domain is NAGVMQNPRHLVRRRGQEARLRCSPMKGHSHVYWYRQLPEEGLKFMVYLQKENIIDESGMPKERFSAEFPKEGPSILRIQQVVRGDSAAYFCASSPSGNQPQHFGDGTRLSIL.

The chain joins TRBV30 to TRBJ1-6; 7 bases align to TRBD1. The CDR3 totals 16 residues. Germline CDR1 is GTSNPN and CDR2 is SVGIG (reference sequence). The V segment lost 3 bases and the J segment 10 bases; nucleotides outside the gene matches: 15. For the CDR3, the DNA is TGTGCCTGGAGATTTCCGGTGGGGACAGCAGGGTCACCCCTCCACTTT. Translated, it gives CAWRFPVGTAGSPLHF.

The V and J genes are TRBV27 and TRBJ2-2, with 10 bases fitting TRBD2. Looked up from germline, CDR1 is MNHEY and CDR2 is SMNVEV (reference sequence). V shed 3 bases, J shed 6 bases, and the junction held 10 bases outside the gene matches. There are 17 residues in the CDR3. The CDR3 reads CASSLPSGGGIAGELFF. The CDR3 nucleotides are TGTGCCAGCAGTTTGCCTAGCGGGGGAGGGATCGCCGGGGAGCTGTTTTTT.

The chain employs TRBV6-2 or TRBV6-3 and TRBJ2-7; TRBD1 matches at 12 bases. The germline CDR1 and CDR2 sequences are MNHEY and SVGEGT. This CDR3 region has 15 residues. Unmatched junction bases numbered 8, after V lost 5 bases and J lost 6 bases. This CDR3 is CASSHPGQGAREQYF. CDR3 in DNA: TGTGCCAGCAGTCATCCGGGACAGGGGGCCCGCGAGCAGTACTTC.

The chain has TRBV24-1 and TRBJ2-1, with unresolved D. The CDR3 runs to 16 residues. V dropped 4 bases and J dropped 0 bases, with 12 bases sitting between them. The germline V gene encodes CDR1 KGHDR and CDR2 SFDVKD. CDR3 residues: CATSDRDTSSYNEQFF. The CDR3 nucleotides read TGTGCCACCAGTGACCGTGACACGAGCTCCTACAATGAGCAGTTCTTC.

The rearrangement joins TRBV5-1 to TRBJ2-5, with 8 bases that match TRBD2. This CDR3 has 16 residues. Germline loops: CDR1 SGHRS, CDR2 YFSETQ. The V segment lost 0 bases and the J segment 5 bases; nucleotides outside the gene matches: 9. The CDR3 sequence: CASSLDRLAKGETQYF. As DNA, the CDR3 is TGCGCCAGCAGCTTGGACCGACTAGCGAAGGGGGAGACCCAGTACTTC.

This chain connects TRBV19 to TRBJ2-2; D is unclear. There are 17 residues in the CDR3. Germline CDR1 reads LNHDA; CDR2 reads SQIVND (reference sequence). Deletions cut 6 bases from V and 6 bases from J, with 23 bases between. This CDR3 is CASRTLAVGVVAGELFF. Here the CDR3 DNA reads TGTGCCAGTAGGACGTTAGCAGTAGGTGTAGTTGCCGGGGAGCTGTTTTTT.

This clone appeared a few times. The chain links TRBV9 to TRBJ1-1, with TRBD1 identical over 7 bases. The CDR3 runs to 14 residues. Losses at the gene ends were 0 bases for V and 8 bases for J; bases not matched to a gene: 7. Per germline, CDR1 SGDLS and CDR2 YYNGEE. The CDR3 region has the DNA TGTGCCAGCAGCGTAGCTATAAACAGGGGCGAAGCTTTCTTT. Translating it yields CASSVAINRGEAFF.

This chain links TRBV6-5 with TRBJ2-7; TRBD1 might be the D (6 bases). Between the trimmed V and J ends, which lost 6 bases and 1 base, there was a span of 10 bases. CDR3 size: 13 residues. Germline CDR1 and CDR2: MNHEY and SVGAGI. This CDR3 reads CASSLDRSYEQYF. The CDR3 nucleotides read TGTGCCAGCAGCCTCGACAGGTCCTACGAGCAGTACTTC.

This clone was recorded once. The CDR3 end shows no conserved phenylalanine or tryptophan, and so a read error is likely. No DNA is shown, since the ends of the CDR3 on it are uncertain; the CDR3 is the one TCRdb lists. This chain's CDR3 is CASSLGGGLAGIGES. The rearrangement links TRBV5-6 to TRBJ2-3; TRBD2 was called by the table and not checked on the DNA. Germline CDR1 reads SGHDT; CDR2 reads YYEEEE. The CDR3 sequence runs 15 residues, both termini included.

This clone was seen more than once but under ten times. This chain joins TRBV4-3 and TRBJ2-7; TRBD1 matches 7 bases. The CDR3 extends over 18 amino acids. The V segment lost 0 bases and the J segment 3 bases; nucleotides outside the gene matches: 14. Germline V CDR1 and CDR2: LGHNA, YSLEER. CDR3 protein: CASSQDHLARGINYEQYF. CDR3 nucleotides: TGCGCCAGCAGCCAAGATCACCTCGCCAGGGGGATCAACTACGAGCAGTACTTC.

The genes are TRBV7-6 and TRBJ2-3; no firm D call. The germline V and J ends were trimmed by 5 bases and 4 bases, with 16 bases remaining between them. The CDR3 is made up of 15 amino acids. Germline loops: CDR1 SGHVS, CDR2 FNYEAQ. CDR3 sequence (DNA): TGTGCCAGCAGCCCGGAGTCGAGTTGGGCAGATACGCAGTATTTT. Protein sequence: CASSPESSWADTQYF.

The chain uses TRBV11-3 and TRBJ2-3; D unclear. This CDR3 has 13 amino acids. Trimming shortened V by 0 bases and J by 6 bases, and 7 bases separated the two germline ends. The germline V gene encodes CDR1 SGHNT and CDR2 YENEEA. The CDR3 loop reads CASSLDRSDTQYF. CDR3 nucleotide sequence: TGTGCCAGCAGCTTAGATCGCAGTGATACGCAGTATTTT.

The chain has TRBV4-1 and TRBJ1-1; D is perhaps TRBD1 (5 bases). Per the germline V gene, CDR1 is MGHRA and CDR2 is YSYEKL. The CDR3 extends over 14 amino acids. Trimming left V 4 bases short and J 1 base short, with 10 bases between. The CDR3 DNA sequence: TGCGCCAGCAGCCTAAGGGGCTCGAACACTGAAGCTTTCTTT. It codes for CASSLRGSNTEAFF.

The sample holds a few counts of this clone. CDR3 sequence reads: CASITQQGTEAFF. DNA for the CDR3: TGTGCCAGCATTACACAACAGGGCACTGAAGCTTTCTTT. The chain recombines TRBV27 with TRBJ1-1; D is possibly TRBD1 (6 bases). Looked up from germline, CDR1 is MNHEY and CDR2 is SMNVEV (reference sequence). CDR3 length: 13 residues. Trimming took 7 bases from V and 4 from J, leaving 13 bases between them.

J is TRBJ2-7 and V is TRBV7-9; 14 bases line up with TRBD2. Trimming removed 5 bases from V and 2 bases from J; junction bases left unmatched: 11. Germline CDR1 reads SEHNR; CDR2 reads FQNEAQ (reference sequence). This CDR3 has 18 residues. CDR3 sequence: CASSPGLAGGPAPYEQYF. CDR3 coding DNA: TGTGCCAGCAGCCCCGGACTAGCGGGAGGCCCAGCCCCCTACGAGCAGTACTTC.

This clone was recorded only once. The chain recombines TRBV19 with TRBJ1-1; 9 nucleotides align to TRBD1. In germline, CDR1 is LNHDA, CDR2 SQIVND (reference sequence). The V segment lost 9 bases and the J segment 4 bases; nucleotides outside the gene matches: 6. The length of the CDR3 is 13 residues. CDR3 protein: CASSLDRGTEAFF. The CDR3 DNA is TGTGCCAGCTCGTTGGACAGGGGCACTGAAGCTTTCTTT.

The rearrangement links TRBV28 to TRBJ2-2, with D tentatively TRBD1 (5 bases). Germline V gene lookup returns CDR1 MDHEN and CDR2 SYDVKM. This CDR3 has 14 amino acids. With 2 bases removed from V and 5 bases from J, the gap between germline ends came to 9 bases. Here the CDR3 DNA reads TGTGCCAGCAGTTTAGGGGCTCCGACCGGGGAGCTGTTTTTT. It codes for CASSLGAPTGELFF.